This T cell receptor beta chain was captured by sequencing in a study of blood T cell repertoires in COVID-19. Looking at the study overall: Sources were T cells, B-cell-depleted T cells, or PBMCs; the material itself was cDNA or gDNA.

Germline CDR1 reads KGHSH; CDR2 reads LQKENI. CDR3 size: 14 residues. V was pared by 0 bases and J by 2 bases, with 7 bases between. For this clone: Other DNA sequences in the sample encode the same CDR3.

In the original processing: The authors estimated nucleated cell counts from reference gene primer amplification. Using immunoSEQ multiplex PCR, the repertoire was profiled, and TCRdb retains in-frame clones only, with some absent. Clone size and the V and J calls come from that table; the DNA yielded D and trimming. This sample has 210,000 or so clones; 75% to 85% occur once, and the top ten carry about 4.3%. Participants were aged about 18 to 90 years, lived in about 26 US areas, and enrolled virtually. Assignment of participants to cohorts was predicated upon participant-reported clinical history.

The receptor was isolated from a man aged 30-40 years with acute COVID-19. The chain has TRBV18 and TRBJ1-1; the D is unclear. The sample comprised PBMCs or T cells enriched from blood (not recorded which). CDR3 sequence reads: CASSPPGVNTEAFF. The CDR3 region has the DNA TGTGCCAGCTCACCACCGGGAGTTAACACTGAAGCTTTCTTT.